This T cell receptor (beta chain) was documented in a study of CD8+CD57+ T cells in acquired aplastic anemia. The overall study: Yields of DNA that came from sorted CD4+ and CD8+ cells averaged about 3 ug.

Germline lookup yields CDR1 LGHDT and CDR2 YNNKEL (reference sequence). The CDR3 contains 16 residues. J was trimmed by 4 bases and V by 1 base; bases with no gene match: 7. Genomic DNA, serving as template, underwent TCR beta VDJ and CDR3 profiling. TCRdb independently ran MiXCR on the reads; one entry per CDR3 protein. Counted here are hundreds of thousands of distinct CDR3 sequences, less than 60% occurring once; the ten biggest clones make up just under 20%. Patients who underwent sequencing had shown CD8+CD57+ cell expansion by flow cytometry. Study-wide findings and caveats: Significance was not reached for CD8+ Simpson's diversity between patients and controls.

This clonotype showed up many times. Its cognate antigen is unknown. The sample comprised sorted CD4+, CD8+, or CD8+CD57+ T cells (not recorded which) from PBMCs. The receptor's source is a human donor with aplastic anemia. The genes are TRBV3-1 and TRBJ1-2; the match to TRBD1 covers 9 bases. This CDR3 is CASSQVGTGRSYGYTF. The CDR3 nucleotides read TGTGCCAGCAGCCAAGTAGGGACAGGGCGCTCCTATGGCTACACCTTC. The complete variable domain, with remaining parts taken from reference TRBV3-1 and TRBJ1-2, reads DTAVSQTPKYLVTQMGNDKSIKCEQNLGHDTMYWYKQDSKKFLKIMFSYNNKELIINETVPNRFSPKSPDKAHLNLHINSLELGDSAVYFCASSQVGTGRSYGYTFGSGTRLTVV.